This T cell receptor (beta chain) was found in a study of tumor-infiltrating lymphocytes in primary liver carcinoma. Whole-study context: The study included patients who were men and women aged 30 to 69 years.

Broader study findings: The top-250-clone fraction was significantly higher in tumors than in blood (p = 0.039).

The researchers produced TCR beta cDNA from 500 ng total RNA with a constant-region primer. Sequencing libraries for TCR beta derived from three nested multiplex PCR rounds that used slightly modified ARM-PCR. Rounds one and two of PCR, each of 9 to 11 cycles, were primed with TRBV1-TRBV30 forward primers and a C-beta reverse primer. From the multiplex PCR reads, TCRdb called clonotypes with MiXCR, one entry per CDR3 protein. The sample consists of 50,000 or so distinct CDR3 sequences, roughly 80% of them appearing once. In regard to this clonotype: Its target is not known. The junction does not match germline at one end; this may be a read error.

This CDR3 spans 16 amino acids. Germline V lookup: CDR1 SGHDN, CDR2 FVKESK. Each 20-30 mg portion of unsorted bulk tissue served as the source for co-extraction of RNA and DNA. Samples were taken from five separate regions (per tumor). Whichever tumor sample was examined, it had over 75% viable tumor cells. The origin of this receptor is a man in his forties or fifties with primary liver carcinoma and hepatitis B virus infection. This sequence joins TRBV14 and TRBJ2-1, with D perhaps matching TRBD1 (6 bases). The sequenced sample consisted of liver tumor tissue from sampling region 5. Subset noted: tumor region T5, tumor centre. In nucleotides, the CDR3 is TGTGCCAGTAGCCCTAGGACAGTGTTGGGGTACAATAAGCAGTTCTTC. It translates to CASSPRTVLGYNKQFF. The full variable domain, with the rest looked up from reference TRBV14 and TRBJ2-1, is EAGVTQFPSHSVIEKGQTVTLRCDPISGHDNLYWYRRVMGKEIKFLLHFVKESKQDESGMPNNRFLAERTGGTYSTLKVQPAELEDSGVYFCASSPRTVLGYNKQFFGPGTRLTVL.